Listed below are T cell receptor beta chains from one sample, sequenced in a study of cytomegalovirus exposure and HLA in healthy donors. The table came from immunoSEQ multiplex PCR; TCRdb's copy has only in-frame clones and leaves some out. Counted here are approximately 75,000 clones, 84% occurring once; the ten biggest clones make up 15% to 20%. The sequencing sample was made of PBMCs. These receptors all stem from a man aged 65 to 85 in good health and CMV-seropositive. CDR3s include the opening cysteine and the closing phenylalanine or tryptophan. Each record gives: CDR3 length, J gene, clone size, V gene, CDR3 protein. The size of a clone is reported for some rows only, either as once, few or many, or as a class for expanded clones.

12	TRBJ1-2	NA	TRBV11-2	CASSQEGDGYTF
14	TRBJ2-7	once	TRBV23-1	CASRGTGHSYEQYF
14	TRBJ1-1	NA	TRBV5-1	CASRAGGANTEAFF
14	TRBJ2-3	NA	TRBV2	CASSSFQDSDTQYF
13	TRBJ1-1	NA	TRBV18	CASSGQGNTEAFF
14	TRBJ2-1	NA	TRBV19	CASRPQGRSYEQFF
13	TRBJ1-5	NA	TRBV4-3	CASSQDMSQPQHF
13	TRBJ2-3	NA	TRBV5-1	CASGGLAGEMQYF
11	TRBJ1-2	once	TRBV19	CASRDRGGYTF
17	TRBJ2-3	NA	TRBV4-2	CASSQDGPGGLVDTQYF
14	TRBJ1-1	NA	TRBV5-6	CASSPGGGPTEAFF
14	TRBJ2-7	NA	TRBV28	CASSTPARAYEQYF
15	TRBJ2-7	NA	TRBV7-2	CASSKSGQGYYEQYF
15	TRBJ2-7	NA	TRBV5-1	CASSLDGTGTYEQYF
16	TRBJ1-5	NA	TRBV10-3	CAISESKIGSYQPQHF
14	TRBJ2-1	NA	TRBV7-3	CASSSAGVGNEQFF
11	TRBJ1-1	NA	TRBV6-1	CATQGRGEAFF
14	TRBJ2-7	NA	TRBV30	CAWSDRGRLNEQYF
11	TRBJ2-1	NA	TRBV28	CASSLYNEQFF
16	TRBJ2-5	NA	TRBV7-7	CASSSSPPGGQETQYF
12	TRBJ2-7	NA	TRBV7-2	CASSLDRIEQYF
16	TRBJ2-3	once	TRBV5-1	CASSYTAGGAVDTQYF
15	TRBJ2-7	NA	TRBV7-2	CASSLGSSGTYEQYF
16	TRBJ1-6	once	TRBV28	CASSRQGAPSGSPLHF
13	TRBJ2-4	NA	TRBV7-3	CASSLEATAVKYF
15	TRBJ1-5	NA	TRBV28	CASSYGGLSRQPQHF
15	TRBJ1-1	NA	TRBV6-1	CASRGGAGTGTEAFF
15	TRBJ2-7	NA	TRBV10-1	CASSESRQPPYEQYF
15	TRBJ2-1	NA	TRBV28	CASSLPSGSYNEQFF
14	TRBJ2-5	NA	TRBV7-9	CASSLGRGQETQYF
13	TRBJ1-2	NA	TRBV2	CASSESGYDGYTF
12	TRBJ2-3	NA	TRBV29-1	CSVEYGTDTQYF
14	TRBJ2-7	NA	TRBV29-1	CSVLDRVLPYEQYF
14	TRBJ2-1	NA	TRBV29-1	CSVAPAGTNNEQFF
13	TRBJ2-7	NA	TRBV4-3	CASSQDRGYEQYF
15	TRBJ2-5	NA	TRBV4-3	CASSQTGNPSETQYF
14	TRBJ1-4	NA	TRBV28	CASSDGTAGGKLFF
14	TRBJ1-1	NA	TRBV5-8	CASSFETGNTEAFF
14	TRBJ1-6	few	TRBV6-6	CASTPTGLNSPLHF
14	TRBJ2-7	NA	TRBV7-8	CASSFRDRVAEQYF
12	TRBJ2-5	NA	TRBV30	CAWKRQGGTQYF
14	TRBJ2-2	NA	TRBV13	CASSLRTSTGELFF